Sequencing of this T cell receptor beta chain was carried out in a study of cytomegalovirus exposure and HLA in healthy donors. Study findings and constraints: Cytomegalovirus-associated TCR beta chains were listed, numbering approximately 150. A later analysis reportedly identified an Asian-associated ancestry cluster as carrying fewer N-insertions than the approximately 670-donor mean.

V trimming: 3 bases; J trimming: 0 bases; junction bases outside the gene matches: 7. Per the germline V gene, CDR1 is KGHSH and CDR2 is LQKENI. The CDR3 spans 17 residues. About this clone: Its cognate antigen is unknown.

The PCR contained 60 Vbeta and 13 Jbeta primers. The table came from immunoSEQ multiplex PCR; TCRdb's copy has only in-frame clones and leaves some out. Among some 150,000 clones listed, about 85% were seen once. The TCR comes from a woman aged 18 to 35 in good health and CMV-seronegative. The sample taken for sequencing was PBMCs. The rearrangement links TRBV18 to TRBJ2-3; the match to TRBD1 covers 9 bases. The CDR3 loop reads CASSPLPGQGSTDTQYF. The CDR3 DNA reads as TGTGCCAGCTCACCCCTCCCCGGACAGGGGAGCACAGATACGCAGTATTTT.